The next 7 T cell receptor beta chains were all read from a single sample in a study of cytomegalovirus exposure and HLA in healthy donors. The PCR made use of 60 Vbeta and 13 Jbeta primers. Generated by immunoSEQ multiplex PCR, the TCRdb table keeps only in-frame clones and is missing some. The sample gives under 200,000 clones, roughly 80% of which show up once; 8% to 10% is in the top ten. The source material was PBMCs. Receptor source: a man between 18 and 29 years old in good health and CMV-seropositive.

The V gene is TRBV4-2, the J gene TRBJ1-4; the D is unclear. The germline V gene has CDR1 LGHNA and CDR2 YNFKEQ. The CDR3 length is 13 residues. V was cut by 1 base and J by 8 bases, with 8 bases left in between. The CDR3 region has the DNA TGTGCCAGCAGCCAAGGACTGCAGGAAAAACTGTTTTTT. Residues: CASSQGLQEKLFF.

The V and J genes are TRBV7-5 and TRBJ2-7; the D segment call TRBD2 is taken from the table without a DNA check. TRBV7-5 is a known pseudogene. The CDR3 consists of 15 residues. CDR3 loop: CVRSLEGREDYEQYF. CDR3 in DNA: TGTGTCAGAAGCTTAGAAGGCAGGGAGGACTACGAGCAGTACTTC.

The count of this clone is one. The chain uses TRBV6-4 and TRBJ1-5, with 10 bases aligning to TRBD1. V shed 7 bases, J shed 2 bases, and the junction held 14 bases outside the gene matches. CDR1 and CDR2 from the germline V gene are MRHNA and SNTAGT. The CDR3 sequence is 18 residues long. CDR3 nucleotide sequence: TGTGCCAGCATGGTGATTCCCCGGGACAGGGGTGGCAATCAGCCCCAGCATTTT. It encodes CASMVIPRDRGGNQPQHF.

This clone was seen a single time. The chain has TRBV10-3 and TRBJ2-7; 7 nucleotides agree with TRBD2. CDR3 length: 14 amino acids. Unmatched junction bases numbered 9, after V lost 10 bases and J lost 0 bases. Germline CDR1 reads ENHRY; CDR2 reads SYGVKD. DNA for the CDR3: TGTGCCACGGGAGGCAGTAAAAGCTCCTACGAGCAGTACTTC. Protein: CATGGSKSSYEQYF.

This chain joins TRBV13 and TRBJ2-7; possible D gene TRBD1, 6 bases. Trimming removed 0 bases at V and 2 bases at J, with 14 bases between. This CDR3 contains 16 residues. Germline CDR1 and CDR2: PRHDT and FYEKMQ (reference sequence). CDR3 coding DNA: TGTGCCAGCAGCTTAGGGCCTCTGGGGGCGGCCTACGAGCAGTACTTC. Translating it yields CASSLGPLGAAYEQYF.

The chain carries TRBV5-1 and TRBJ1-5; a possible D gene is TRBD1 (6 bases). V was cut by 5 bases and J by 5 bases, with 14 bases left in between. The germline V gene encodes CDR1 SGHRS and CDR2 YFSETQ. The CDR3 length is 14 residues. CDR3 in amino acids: CASRRLTGYQPQHF. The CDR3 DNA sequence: TGCGCCAGCAGGCGGCTGACAGGTTATCAGCCCCAGCATTTT.

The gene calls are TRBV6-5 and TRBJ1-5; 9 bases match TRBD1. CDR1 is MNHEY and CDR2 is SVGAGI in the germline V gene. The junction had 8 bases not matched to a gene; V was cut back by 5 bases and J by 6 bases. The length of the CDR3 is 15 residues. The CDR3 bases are TGTGCCAGCAGTCCAACAGGGGGCCTCGGTCAGCCCCAGCATTTT. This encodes CASSPTGGLGQPQHF.